The entry below describes one T cell receptor beta chain. Antigen: not known. The CDR3 length is 15 residues. The V and J ends lost 4 bases and 1 base respectively, with 14 bases between them. Germline values: CDR1 SGHTS, CDR2 YDEGEE. This record comes from a study of blood T cells in healthy people across ages. Study details: Per two T cells, about one barcoded beta molecule was captured through template switching.

Whole-study findings and limits: Unsorted PBMCs prevented conclusive naive versus antigen-experienced comparison. The fall in TCR beta diversity per million T cells was roughly linear with age.

For the second PCR, which ran for roughly 7 to 11 cycles, a sample-barcoded 5' primer and a J-beta primer mix were used. Tags on each cDNA molecule came from a template-switch adaptor with 12 random nucleotides. TCRdb independently ran MiXCR on the 5' RACE reads; one entry per CDR3 protein. The table has 870,000 or so distinct CDR3 sequences, more than 25% seen once. The TCR sequence derives from a woman older than 75 in good health. The chain links TRBV5-8 to TRBJ1-1, with a tentative D call TRBD1 (5 bases). The sample consisted of blood. The CDR3 region is CASSPRTLRNTEAFF. CDR3 sequence (DNA): TGTGCCAGCAGCCCCCGGACATTAAGGAACACTGAAGCTTTCTTT.